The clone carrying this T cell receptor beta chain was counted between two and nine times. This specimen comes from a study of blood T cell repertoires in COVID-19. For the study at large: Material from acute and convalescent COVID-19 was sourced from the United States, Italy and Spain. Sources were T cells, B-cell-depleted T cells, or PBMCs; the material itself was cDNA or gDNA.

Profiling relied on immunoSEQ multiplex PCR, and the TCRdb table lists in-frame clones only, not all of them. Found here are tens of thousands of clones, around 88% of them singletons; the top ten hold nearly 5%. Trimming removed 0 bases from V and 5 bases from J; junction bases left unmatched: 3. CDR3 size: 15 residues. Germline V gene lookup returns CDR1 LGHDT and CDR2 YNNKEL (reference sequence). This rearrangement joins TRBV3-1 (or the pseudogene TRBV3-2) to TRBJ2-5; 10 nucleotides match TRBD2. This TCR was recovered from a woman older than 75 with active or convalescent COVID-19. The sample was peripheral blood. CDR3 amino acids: CASSQEGTSVETQYF. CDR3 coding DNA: TGTGCCAGCAGCCAAGAGGGGACTAGCGTTGAGACCCAGTACTTC.